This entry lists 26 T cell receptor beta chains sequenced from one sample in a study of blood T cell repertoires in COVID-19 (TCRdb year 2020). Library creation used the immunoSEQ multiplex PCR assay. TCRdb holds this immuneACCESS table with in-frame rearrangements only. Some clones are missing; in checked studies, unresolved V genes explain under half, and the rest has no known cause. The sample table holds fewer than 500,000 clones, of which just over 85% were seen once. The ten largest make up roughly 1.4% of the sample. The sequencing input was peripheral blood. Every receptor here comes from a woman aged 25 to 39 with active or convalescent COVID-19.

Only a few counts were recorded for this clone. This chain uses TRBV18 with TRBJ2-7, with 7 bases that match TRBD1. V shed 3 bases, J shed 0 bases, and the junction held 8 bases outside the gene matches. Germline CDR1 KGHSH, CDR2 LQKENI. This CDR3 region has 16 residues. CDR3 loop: CASSPSRGLSSYEQYF. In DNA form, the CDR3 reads TGTGCCAGCTCACCCAGCAGGGGGTTAAGCTCCTACGAGCAGTACTTC.

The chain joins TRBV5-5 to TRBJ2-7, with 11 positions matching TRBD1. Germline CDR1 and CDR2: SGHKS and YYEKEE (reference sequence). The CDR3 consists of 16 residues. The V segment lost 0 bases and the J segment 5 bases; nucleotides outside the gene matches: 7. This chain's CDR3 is CASSLGWTGGLNEQYF. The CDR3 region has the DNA TGTGCCAGCAGCTTGGGGTGGACAGGGGGCCTTAACGAGCAGTACTTC. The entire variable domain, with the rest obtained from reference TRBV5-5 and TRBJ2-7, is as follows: DAGVTQSPTHLIKTRGQQVTLRCSPISGHKSVSWYQQVLGQGPQFIFQYYEKEERGRGNFPDRFSARQFPNYSSELNVNALLLGDSALYLCASSLGWTGGLNEQYFGPGTRLTVT.

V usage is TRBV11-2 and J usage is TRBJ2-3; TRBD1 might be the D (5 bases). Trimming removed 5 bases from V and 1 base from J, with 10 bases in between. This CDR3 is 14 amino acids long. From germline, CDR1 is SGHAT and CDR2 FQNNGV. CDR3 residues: CASSQQVGTDTQYF. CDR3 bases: TGTGCCAGCAGCCAACAGGTGGGCACAGATACGCAGTATTTT.

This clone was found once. CDR3 nucleotides: TGTGCCAGCAGTGTCCCGGGACACCAGCACTCCTATAATTCACCCCTCCACTTT. It translates to CASSVPGHQHSYNSPLHF. The chain carries TRBV2 and TRBJ1-6; TRBD1 might be the D (6 bases). Germline V gene sequence: CDR1 SNHLY, CDR2 FYNNEI. V was cut by 4 bases and J by 0 bases, with 16 bases left in between. This CDR3 comprises 18 residues.

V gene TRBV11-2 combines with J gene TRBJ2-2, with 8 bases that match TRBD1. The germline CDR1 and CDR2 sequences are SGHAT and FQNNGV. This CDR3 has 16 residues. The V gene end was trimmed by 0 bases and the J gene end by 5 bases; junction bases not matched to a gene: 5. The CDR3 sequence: CASSLEDRAGTGELFF. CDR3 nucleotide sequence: TGTGCCAGCAGCTTAGAGGACAGGGCTGGGACCGGGGAGCTGTTTTTT.

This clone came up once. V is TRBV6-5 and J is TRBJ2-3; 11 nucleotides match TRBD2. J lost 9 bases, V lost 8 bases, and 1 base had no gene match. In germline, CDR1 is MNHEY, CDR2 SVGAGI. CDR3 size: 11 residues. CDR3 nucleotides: TGTGCCAGCTCTAGCGGGAGGACGCAGTATTTT. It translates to CASSSGRTQYF.

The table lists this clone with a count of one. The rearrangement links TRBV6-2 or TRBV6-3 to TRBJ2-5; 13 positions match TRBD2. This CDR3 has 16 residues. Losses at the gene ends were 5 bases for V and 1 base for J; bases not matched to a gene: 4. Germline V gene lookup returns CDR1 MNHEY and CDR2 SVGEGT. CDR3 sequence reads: CASSKGLAGAQETQYF. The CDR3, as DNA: TGTGCCAGCAGTAAAGGACTAGCGGGGGCCCAAGAGACCCAGTACTTC.

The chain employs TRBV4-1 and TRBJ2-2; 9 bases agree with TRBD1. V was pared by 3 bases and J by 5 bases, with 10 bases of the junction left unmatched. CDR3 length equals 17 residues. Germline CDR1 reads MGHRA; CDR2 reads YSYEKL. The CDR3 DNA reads TGCGCCAGCAGCCAGACACAGGGGGCTCCGGGAACCGGGGAGCTGTTTTTT. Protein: CASSQTQGAPGTGELFF.

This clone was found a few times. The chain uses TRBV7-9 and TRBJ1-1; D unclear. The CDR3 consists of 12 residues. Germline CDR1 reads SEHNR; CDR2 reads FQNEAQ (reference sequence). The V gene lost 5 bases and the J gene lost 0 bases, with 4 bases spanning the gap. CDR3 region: CASSEVNTEAFF. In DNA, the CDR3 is TGTGCCAGCAGCGAGGTGAACACTGAAGCTTTCTTT.

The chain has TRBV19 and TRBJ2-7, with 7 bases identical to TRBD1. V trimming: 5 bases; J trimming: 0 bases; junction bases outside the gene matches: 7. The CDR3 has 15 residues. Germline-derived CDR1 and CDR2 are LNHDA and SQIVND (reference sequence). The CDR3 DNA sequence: TGTGCCAGTAGTTCGACGTGGGACAGCTCCTACGAGCAGTACTTC. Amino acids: CASSSTWDSSYEQYF.

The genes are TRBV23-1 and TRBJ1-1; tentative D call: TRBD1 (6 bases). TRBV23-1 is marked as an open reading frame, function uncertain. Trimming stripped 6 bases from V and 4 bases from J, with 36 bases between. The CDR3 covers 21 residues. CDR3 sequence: CASSLPARGLPLSNVITEAFF. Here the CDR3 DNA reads TGCGCCAGCAGCCTCCCCGCGCGGGGGCTACCCCTGTCGAATGTGATCACTGAAGCTTTCTTT.

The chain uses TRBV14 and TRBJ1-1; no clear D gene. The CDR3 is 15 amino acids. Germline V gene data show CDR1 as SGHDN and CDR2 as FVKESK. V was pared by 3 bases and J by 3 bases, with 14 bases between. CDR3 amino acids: CASSHETPKYTEAFF. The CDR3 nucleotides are TGTGCCAGCAGCCACGAGACTCCCAAATACACTGAAGCTTTCTTT.

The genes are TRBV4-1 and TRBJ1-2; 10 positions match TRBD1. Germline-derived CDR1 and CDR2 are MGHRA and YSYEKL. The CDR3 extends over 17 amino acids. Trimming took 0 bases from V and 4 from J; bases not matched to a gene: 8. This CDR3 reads CASSQDSGTGEAYGYTF. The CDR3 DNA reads TGCGCCAGCAGCCAAGATAGTGGGACAGGGGAAGCCTATGGCTACACCTTC.

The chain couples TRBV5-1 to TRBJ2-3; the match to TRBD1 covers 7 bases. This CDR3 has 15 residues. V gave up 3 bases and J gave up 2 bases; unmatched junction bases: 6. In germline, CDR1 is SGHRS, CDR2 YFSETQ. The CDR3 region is CASSSGTAPTDTQYF. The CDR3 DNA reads TGCGCCAGCAGCTCTGGGACAGCGCCCACAGATACGCAGTATTTT.

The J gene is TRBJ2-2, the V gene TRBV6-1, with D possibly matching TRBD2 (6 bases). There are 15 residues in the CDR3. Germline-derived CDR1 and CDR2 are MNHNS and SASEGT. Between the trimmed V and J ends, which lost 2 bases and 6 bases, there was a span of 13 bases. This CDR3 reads CASSEQAGMAGELFF. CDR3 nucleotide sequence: TGTGCCAGCAGTGAACAGGCGGGAATGGCCGGGGAGCTGTTTTTT.

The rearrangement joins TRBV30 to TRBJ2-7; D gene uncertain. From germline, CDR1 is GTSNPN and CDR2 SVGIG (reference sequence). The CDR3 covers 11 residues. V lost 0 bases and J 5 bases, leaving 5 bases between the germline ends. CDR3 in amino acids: CAWSVSDEQYF. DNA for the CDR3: TGTGCCTGGAGTGTCTCGGACGAGCAGTACTTC.

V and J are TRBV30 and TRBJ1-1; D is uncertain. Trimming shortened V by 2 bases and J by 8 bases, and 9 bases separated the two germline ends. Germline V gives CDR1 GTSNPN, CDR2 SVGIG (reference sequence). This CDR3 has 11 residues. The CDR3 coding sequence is TGTGCCTGGAGTCTGGGCGCCGAAGCTTTCTTT. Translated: CAWSLGAEAFF.

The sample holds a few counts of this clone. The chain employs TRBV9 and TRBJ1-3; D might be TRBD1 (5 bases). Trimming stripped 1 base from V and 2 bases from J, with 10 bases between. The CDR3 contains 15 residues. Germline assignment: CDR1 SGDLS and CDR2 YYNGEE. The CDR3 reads CASSVYGTPGNTIYF. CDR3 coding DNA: TGTGCCAGCAGCGTATACGGGACTCCTGGAAACACCATATATTTT.

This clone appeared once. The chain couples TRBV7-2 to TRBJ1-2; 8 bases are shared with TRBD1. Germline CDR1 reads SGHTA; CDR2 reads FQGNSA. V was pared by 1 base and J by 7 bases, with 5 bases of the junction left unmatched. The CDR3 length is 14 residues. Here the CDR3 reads CASSLDAGGRGYTF. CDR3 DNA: TGTGCCAGCAGCTTAGATGCAGGGGGCCGTGGCTACACCTTC.

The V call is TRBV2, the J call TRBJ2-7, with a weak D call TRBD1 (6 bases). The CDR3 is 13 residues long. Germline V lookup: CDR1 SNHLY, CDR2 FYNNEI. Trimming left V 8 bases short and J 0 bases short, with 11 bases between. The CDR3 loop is CASQGHLSYEQYF. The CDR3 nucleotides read TGTGCCAGCCAGGGACACCTCTCCTACGAGCAGTACTTC.

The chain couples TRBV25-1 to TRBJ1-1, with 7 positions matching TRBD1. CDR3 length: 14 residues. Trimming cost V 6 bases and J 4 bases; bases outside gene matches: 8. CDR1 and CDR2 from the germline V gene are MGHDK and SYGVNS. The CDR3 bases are TGTGCCAGCAGGTCCCAGGGGGGAACCACTGAAGCTTTCTTT. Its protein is CASRSQGGTTEAFF.

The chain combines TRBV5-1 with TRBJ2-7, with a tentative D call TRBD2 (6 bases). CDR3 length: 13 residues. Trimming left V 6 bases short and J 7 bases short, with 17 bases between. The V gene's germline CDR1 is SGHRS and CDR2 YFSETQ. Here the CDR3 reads CASTPGGLEEQYF. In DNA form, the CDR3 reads TGCGCCAGCACCCCCGGAGGGCTCGAGGAGCAGTACTTC.

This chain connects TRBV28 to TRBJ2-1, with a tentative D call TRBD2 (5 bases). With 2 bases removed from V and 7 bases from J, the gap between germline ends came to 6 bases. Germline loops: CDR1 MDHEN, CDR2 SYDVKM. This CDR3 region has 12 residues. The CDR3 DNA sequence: TGTGCCAGCAGTTTACCGGGGAATGAGCAGTTCTTC. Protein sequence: CASSLPGNEQFF.

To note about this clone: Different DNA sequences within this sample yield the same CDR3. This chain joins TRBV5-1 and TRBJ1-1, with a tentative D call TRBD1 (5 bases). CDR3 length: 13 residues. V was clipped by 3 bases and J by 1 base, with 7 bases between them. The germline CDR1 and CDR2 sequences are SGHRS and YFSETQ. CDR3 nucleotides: TGCGCCAGCAGCTCCGGACAGAACACTGAAGCTTTCTTT. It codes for CASSSGQNTEAFF.

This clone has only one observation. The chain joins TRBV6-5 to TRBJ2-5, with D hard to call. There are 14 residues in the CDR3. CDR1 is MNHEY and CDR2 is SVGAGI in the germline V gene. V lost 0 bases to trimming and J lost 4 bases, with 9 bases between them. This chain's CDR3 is CASSYSLAPETQYF. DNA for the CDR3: TGTGCCAGCAGTTACTCTTTGGCCCCAGAGACCCAGTACTTC.

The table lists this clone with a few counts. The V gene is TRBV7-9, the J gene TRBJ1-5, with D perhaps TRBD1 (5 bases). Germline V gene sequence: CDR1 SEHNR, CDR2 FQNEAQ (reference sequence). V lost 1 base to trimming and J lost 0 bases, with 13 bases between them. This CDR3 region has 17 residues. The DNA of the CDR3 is TGTGCCAGCAGCTTAGGGTCGGGGACTTATAGCAATCAGCCCCAGCATTTT. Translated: CASSLGSGTYSNQPQHF.